This TCR beta chain was sequenced for a study of CD8 T cells in Susac syndrome. Study outcomes and limitations: The study recognized that the number of individuals in its TCR sequencing and HLA analysis was relatively small.

V lost 2 bases and J lost 5; bases outside the gene matches: 7. The CDR3 is 16 amino acids. Germline V gene data show CDR1 as KGHSH and CDR2 as LQKENI. RNA was extracted with the RNeasy kit, and a quantity of roughly 0.5 to 1 ug was reverse transcribed using random hexamers. An immunoSEQ multiplex PCR amplified TCR beta CDR3 over 54 Vbeta and 13 Jbeta. TCRdb fed the immunoSEQ multiplex PCR reads into MiXCR, producing one record per CDR3 protein. The sample shows 75,000 to 100,000 distinct CDR3 sequences, roughly 93% of them seen only once. As for this clonotype: The antigen is not known.

TCR beta from blood CD8+ and CD4+ T cells was sequenced. TEMRA cells were enriched by FACS, and CD4+ and CD8+ T cells were negatively isolated. The source is a human donor in good health. Sequences were obtained from CD8+ T cells from PBMCs. The chain recombines TRBV18 with TRBJ2-1; 9 bases are shared with TRBD2. Written as DNA, the CDR3 is TGTGCCAGCTCACCATCCTGGCGGGGGGGCAACAATGAGCAGTTCTTC. It translates to CASSPSWRGGNNEQFF.